This entry lists 5 T cell receptor beta chains sequenced from one sample in a study of T cell responses to AZD1222 COVID-19 vaccine. Only in-frame clones appear in the TCRdb table, and some are missing; sequencing was by immunoSEQ multiplex PCR. The sample lists roughly 130,000 clones; about 94% were seen once. Sequenced here: peripheral blood, sampled on day 0 of AZD1222 vaccination. The receptor set was obtained from an adult in good health.

V is TRBV5-6 and J is TRBJ2-7, with D uncertain. Germline loops: CDR1 SGHDT, CDR2 YYEEEE. This CDR3 has 17 residues. V dropped 3 bases and J dropped 2 bases, with 21 bases sitting between them. The CDR3 coding sequence is TGTGCCAGCAGCTCGATCTGGGATAGACTCCACACCTACGAGCAGTACTTC. This codes for CASSSIWDRLHTYEQYF. The complete variable domain, with remaining parts taken from reference TRBV5-6 and TRBJ2-7, reads DAGVTQSPTHLIKTRGQQVTLRCSPKSGHDTVSWYQQALGQGPQFIFQYYEEEERQRGNFPDRFSGHQFPNYSSELNVNALLLGDSALYLCASSSIWDRLHTYEQYFGPGTRLTVT.

This clone has a count of ten or more. The V call is TRBV4-1, the J call TRBJ2-7; 8 positions agree with TRBD1. In germline, CDR1 is MGHRA, CDR2 YSYEKL. This CDR3 comprises 17 residues. J was trimmed by 2 bases and V by 0 bases; bases with no gene match: 9. This CDR3 reads CASSQEGRQGITYEQYF. The CDR3 region has the DNA TGCGCCAGCAGCCAAGAGGGGCGACAGGGGATAACCTACGAGCAGTACTTC.

The chain has TRBV2 and TRBJ2-4; D call uncertain. Germline loops: CDR1 SNHLY, CDR2 FYNNEI. CDR3 length: 17 amino acids. The ends were cut back, 1 base at V and 0 bases at J, with 13 bases in the middle. CDR3 sequence (DNA): TGTGCCAGCAGTGAAGGGCCCACTTTCTTAGCCAAAAACATTCAGTACTTC. Protein product: CASSEGPTFLAKNIQYF.

The genes are TRBV18 and TRBJ1-5, with 7 nucleotides matching TRBD1. The CDR3 spans 15 residues. V gave up 3 bases and J gave up 4 bases; unmatched junction bases: 6. Germline V lookup: CDR1 KGHSH, CDR2 LQKENI. The CDR3 nucleotides read TGTGCCAGCTCACCTCCCATACAGGGGAATCAGCCCCAGCATTTT. Protein: CASSPPIQGNQPQHF.

The chain is built from TRBV7-3 and TRBJ2-1; 8 bases map to TRBD2. V gave up 6 bases and J gave up 3 bases; unmatched junction bases: 7. The CDR3 is 15 amino acids. Germline V gene lookup returns CDR1 SGHTA and CDR2 FQGTGA. CDR3 amino acids: CASSPWGTSYNEQFF. CDR3 bases: TGTGCCAGCAGTCCATGGGGGACTAGCTACAATGAGCAGTTCTTC.